This T cell receptor (beta chain) was sequenced during a study of blood T cell repertoires in COVID-19. Study-wide context: Both acute and convalescent COVID-19 samples were obtained from the United States, Italy and Spain. T cells, B-cell-depleted T cells, or PBMCs provided the cDNA or gDNA that served as material.

Under the authors' procedure: Amplifying reference gene primers gave estimates of nucleated cell counts. Using immunoSEQ multiplex PCR, the repertoire was profiled, and TCRdb retains in-frame clones only, with some absent. That table is the source of V, J and clone size, and D and trimming were worked out from the DNA. The data show more than 40,000 clones, with around 85% seen just once and approximately 4.5% held by the top ten. Between the trimmed V and J ends, which lost 1 base and 5 bases, there was a span of 4 bases. The CDR3 consists of 12 residues. The chain joins TRBV12-3 or TRBV12-4 to TRBJ2-3, with D unclear. The source material was peripheral blood. The receptor's source is a man aged 45-65 years with active COVID-19. CDR3 protein: CASSLEQDTQYF. The CDR3 DNA is TGTGCCAGCAGTTTAGAACAAGATACGCAGTATTTT.